This record covers a single T cell receptor beta chain. This entry is derived from a study of blood T cell repertoires in COVID-19. Overall study: Sites across the United States, Italy and Spain contributed samples from acute and convalescent COVID-19. PBMCs, B-cell-depleted T cells, or T cells provided the cDNA or gDNA that made up the material.

Per the germline V gene, CDR1 is MNHEY and CDR2 is SMNVEV (reference sequence). J gave up 0 bases and V 6 bases, and 8 bases lay outside the gene matches. The CDR3 is made up of 16 amino acids. Original data processing: How many nucleated cells were present was estimated from reference gene primer amplification. Clones were sequenced by immunoSEQ multiplex PCR, and TCRdb holds only the in-frame ones, with some missing. V, J and clone size are those of that table, while D and trimming were read from the DNA. The sample consists of roughly 230,000 clones, roughly 84% of them appearing once. The TCR originated in a man aged 40-55 years with acute or convalescent COVID-19. The material sequenced was peripheral blood. The V and J genes are TRBV27 and TRBJ1-3, with 7 bases aligning to TRBD1. The DNA of the CDR3 is TGTGCCAGCAGCAAAGGAACAGGGGACTCTGGAAACACCATATATTTT. Protein sequence: CASSKGTGDSGNTIYF.